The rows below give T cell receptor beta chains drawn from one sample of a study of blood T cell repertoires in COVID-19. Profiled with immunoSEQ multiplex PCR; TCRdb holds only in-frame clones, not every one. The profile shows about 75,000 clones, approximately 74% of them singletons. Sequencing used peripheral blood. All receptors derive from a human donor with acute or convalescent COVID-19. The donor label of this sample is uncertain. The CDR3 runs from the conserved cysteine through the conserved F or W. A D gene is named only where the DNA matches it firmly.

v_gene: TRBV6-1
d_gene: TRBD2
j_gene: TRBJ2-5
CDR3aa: CASSAELAGGPNQETQYF

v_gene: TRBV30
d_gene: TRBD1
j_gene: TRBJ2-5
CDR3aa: CAWRTGAVETQYF

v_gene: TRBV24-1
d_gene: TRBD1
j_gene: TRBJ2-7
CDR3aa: CATSDAGQGGEQYF

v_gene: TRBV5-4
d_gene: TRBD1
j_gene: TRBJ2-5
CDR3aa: CASSQGTTGAQETQYF

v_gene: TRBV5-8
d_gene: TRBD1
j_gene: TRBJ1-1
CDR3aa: CASSFRQGRGNTEAFF

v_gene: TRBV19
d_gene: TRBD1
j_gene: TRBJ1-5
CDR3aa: CASGQGLSQPQHF

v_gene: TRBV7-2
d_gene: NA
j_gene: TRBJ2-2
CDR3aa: CASSFGRATGELFF

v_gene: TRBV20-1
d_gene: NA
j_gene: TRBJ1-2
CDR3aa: CSATPSYGYTF

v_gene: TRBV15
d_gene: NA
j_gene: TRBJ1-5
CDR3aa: CATSRDVGVNQPQHF

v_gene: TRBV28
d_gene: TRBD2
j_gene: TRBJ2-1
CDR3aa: CASSPGLAGEGGVEQFF

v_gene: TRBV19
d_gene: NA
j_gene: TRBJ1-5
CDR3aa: CASRTGGSNQPQHF

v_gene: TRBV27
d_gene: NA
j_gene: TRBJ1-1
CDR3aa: CASSQGLEKAFF

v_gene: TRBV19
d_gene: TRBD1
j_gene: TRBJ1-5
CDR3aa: CASSKGQSRNQPQHF

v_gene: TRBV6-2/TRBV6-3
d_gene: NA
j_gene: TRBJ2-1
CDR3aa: CASSQTSHEQFF

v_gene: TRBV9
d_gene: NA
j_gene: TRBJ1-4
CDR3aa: CASSQGTANEKLFF

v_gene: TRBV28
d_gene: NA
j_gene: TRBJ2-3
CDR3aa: CASQPPGRTDTQYF

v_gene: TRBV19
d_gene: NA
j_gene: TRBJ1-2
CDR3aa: CASSIGRGNYGYTF

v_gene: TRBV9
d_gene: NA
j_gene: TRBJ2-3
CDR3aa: CASSLSGLRGDTQYF

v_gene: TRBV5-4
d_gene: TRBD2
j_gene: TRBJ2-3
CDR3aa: CASSSNRGGTDTQYF

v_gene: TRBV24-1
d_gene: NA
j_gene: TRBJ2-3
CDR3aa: CATSDPSAADTQYF

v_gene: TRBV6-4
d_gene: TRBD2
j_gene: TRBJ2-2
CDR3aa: CASSEEGRVNTGELFF

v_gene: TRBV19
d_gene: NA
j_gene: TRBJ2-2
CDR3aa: CASSTRGGRSAGELFF

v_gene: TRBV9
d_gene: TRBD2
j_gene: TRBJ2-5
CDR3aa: CASSKATSAGQETQYF

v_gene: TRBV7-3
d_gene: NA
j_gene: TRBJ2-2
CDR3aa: CASSLSPAGTGELFF

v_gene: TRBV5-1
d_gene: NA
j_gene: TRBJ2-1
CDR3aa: CASSLAEREQFF

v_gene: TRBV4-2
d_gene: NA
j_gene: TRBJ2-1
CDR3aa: CASSPERDEQFF

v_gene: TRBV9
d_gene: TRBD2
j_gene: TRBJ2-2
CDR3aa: CASSVSERGIGELFF

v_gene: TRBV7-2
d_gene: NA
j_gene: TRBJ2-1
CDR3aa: CASSLNRDDEQFF

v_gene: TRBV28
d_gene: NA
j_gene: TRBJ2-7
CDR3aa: CASSRGTNYEQYF

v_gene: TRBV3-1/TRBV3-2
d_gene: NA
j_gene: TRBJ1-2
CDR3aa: CASSPGFFYGYTF

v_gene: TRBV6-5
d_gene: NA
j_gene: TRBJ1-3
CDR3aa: CAASRRGAGNTIYF

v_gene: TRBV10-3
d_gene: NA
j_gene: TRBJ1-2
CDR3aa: CATSNYGYTF

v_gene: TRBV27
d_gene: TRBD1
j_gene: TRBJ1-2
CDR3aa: CASSLGGQGSIDGYTF

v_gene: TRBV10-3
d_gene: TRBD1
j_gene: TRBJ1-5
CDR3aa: CAISGTGGNQPQHF

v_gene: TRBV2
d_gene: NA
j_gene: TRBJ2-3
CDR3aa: CASRKGTDTQYF

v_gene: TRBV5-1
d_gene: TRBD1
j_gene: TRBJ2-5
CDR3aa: CASNPHLTGSLETQYF

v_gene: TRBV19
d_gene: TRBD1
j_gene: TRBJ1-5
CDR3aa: CASSPLDRGRGQPQHF

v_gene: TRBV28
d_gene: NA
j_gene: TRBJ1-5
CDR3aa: CASSAHTSNQPQHF

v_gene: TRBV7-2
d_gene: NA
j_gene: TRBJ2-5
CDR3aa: CASSLAREGWETQYF

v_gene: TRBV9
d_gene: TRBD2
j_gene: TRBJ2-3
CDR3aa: CASSPGGLAGDTQYF

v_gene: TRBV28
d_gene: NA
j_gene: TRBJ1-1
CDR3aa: CASSFPVGGRTEAFF

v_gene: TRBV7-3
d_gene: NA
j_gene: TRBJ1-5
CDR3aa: CASSLWHNQPQHF

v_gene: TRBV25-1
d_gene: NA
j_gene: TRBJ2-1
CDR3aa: CASTGNNEQFF

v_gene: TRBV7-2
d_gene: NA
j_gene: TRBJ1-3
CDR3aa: CASTPAVGGGFGNTIYF

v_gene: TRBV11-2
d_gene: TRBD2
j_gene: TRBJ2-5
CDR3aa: CASSLGGTTKETQYF

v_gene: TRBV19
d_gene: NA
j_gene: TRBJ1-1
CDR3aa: CASSSGDTEAFF

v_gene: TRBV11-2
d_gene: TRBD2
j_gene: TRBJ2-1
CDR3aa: CASSLELAGGHNEQFF

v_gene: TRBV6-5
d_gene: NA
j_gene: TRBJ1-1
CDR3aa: CAGRLGSTDGEAFF

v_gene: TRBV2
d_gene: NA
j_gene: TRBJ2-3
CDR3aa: CASSGLVGDTQYF

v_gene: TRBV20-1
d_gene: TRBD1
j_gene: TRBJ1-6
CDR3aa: CSAGDRGRPNSPLHF

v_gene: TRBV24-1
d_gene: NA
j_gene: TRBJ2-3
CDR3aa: CATRASGTDTQYF

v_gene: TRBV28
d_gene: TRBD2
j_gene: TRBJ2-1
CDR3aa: CASSPKGLAGSYNEQFF

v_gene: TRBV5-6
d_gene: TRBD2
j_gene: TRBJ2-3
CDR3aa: CASSFFRLALHTDTQYF

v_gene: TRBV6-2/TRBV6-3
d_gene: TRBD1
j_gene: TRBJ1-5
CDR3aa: CASSYSKRGGSNQPQHF

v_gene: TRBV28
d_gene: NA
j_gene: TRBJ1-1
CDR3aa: CASRVTGRRNTEAFF